A selection of T cell receptor beta chains follows, all from one sample in a study of CD8+ T cells in alopecia areata. Repertoires were generated with immunoSEQ multiplex PCR, while TCRdb's copy carries only in-frame clones and drops some. The data contain some 200,000 clones, about 60% of them singletons. Sample: CD8+ T cells sorted from blood, taken at week 24, from a patient treated with tofacitinib. Source of these receptors: a human donor with alopecia areata. Both conserved end residues are part of each CDR3. Fields, in order: clone size, D gene, V gene, J gene, CDR3 DNA, CDR3 protein. D genes are given only for firm matches. Part of the rows lack a size; the others show once, few, many or a class for expanded clones.

size: few
D: NA
V: TRBV29-1
J: TRBJ2-6
DNA: TGCAGCGTTTGGGCGACTGGGGCCAACGTCCTGACTTTC
CDR3: CSVWATGANVLTF

size: NA
D: NA
V: TRBV6-1
J: TRBJ2-7
DNA: TGTGCCAGCAGTCCAAGCTCCTACGAGCAGTACTTC
CDR3: CASSPSSYEQYF

size: few
D: NA
V: TRBV19
J: TRBJ2-1
DNA: TGTGCCAGTAGGCAAGGCAATGAGCAGTTCTTC
CDR3: CASRQGNEQFF

size: NA
D: TRBD1
V: TRBV4-1
J: TRBJ1-2
DNA: TGCGCCAGCAGCTACCGATCCGGGACAGGGGGGTATGGCTACACCTTC
CDR3: CASSYRSGTGGYGYTF

size: NA
D: NA
V: TRBV4-1
J: TRBJ2-7
DNA: TGCGCCAGCAGCCAAAATACTGGTTCCTACGAGCAGTACTTC
CDR3: CASSQNTGSYEQYF

size: NA
D: TRBD2
V: TRBV30
J: TRBJ2-3
DNA: TGTGCCTGGACGGCAGCGGGGGGCAATGGAGATACGCAGTATTTT
CDR3: CAWTAAGGNGDTQYF

size: NA
D: NA
V: TRBV29-1
J: TRBJ1-2
DNA: TGCAGCGTTGAGACGGGGGACTACTATGGCTACACCTTC
CDR3: CSVETGDYYGYTF

size: NA
D: NA
V: TRBV30
J: TRBJ2-1
DNA: TGTGCCTGGAGCGGGATTAGCTCCTACAATGAGCAGTTCTTC
CDR3: CAWSGISSYNEQFF

size: few
D: NA
V: TRBV19
J: TRBJ1-2
DNA: TGTGCCAGTAGTAACCTCCGAGGACAGCGAGAAGGTGGCTACACCTTC
CDR3: CASSNLRGQREGGYTF

size: NA
D: TRBD2
V: TRBV2
J: TRBJ2-1
DNA: TGTGCCAGCAGGCTAGCGGGGGGGCCCTACAATGAGCAGTTCTTC
CDR3: CASRLAGGPYNEQFF